This T cell receptor (beta chain) originates from a study of shared clonotypes between healthy human individuals. A few counts support this clone. Antigen: not known. Study-level results: Clonotypes shared by all four donors outscored non-shared clonotypes in generation probability.

The protocol was immunoSEQ multiplex PCR, while the TCRdb copy is restricted to in-frame clones and leaves out a portion. The sample yields around 700,000 clones, 74% seen once. This sequence was found in a woman between 25 and 40 years old in good health. Sequenced input: memory CD4+ T cells sorted from blood. The sample's subset: CD45RA-negative fraction.

The CDR3 DNA reads TGTGCCAGCAGCAGGGGACTAGCGGGAGTTTCCTACAATGAGCAGTTCTTC. It yields the protein CASSRGLAGVSYNEQFF. The genes are TRBV4-2 and TRBJ2-1, with 14 bases lining up with TRBD2. The V gene end was trimmed by 5 bases and the J gene end by 1 base; junction bases not matched to a gene: 4. This CDR3 is built from 17 residues. Germline V lookup: CDR1 LGHNA, CDR2 YNFKEQ.